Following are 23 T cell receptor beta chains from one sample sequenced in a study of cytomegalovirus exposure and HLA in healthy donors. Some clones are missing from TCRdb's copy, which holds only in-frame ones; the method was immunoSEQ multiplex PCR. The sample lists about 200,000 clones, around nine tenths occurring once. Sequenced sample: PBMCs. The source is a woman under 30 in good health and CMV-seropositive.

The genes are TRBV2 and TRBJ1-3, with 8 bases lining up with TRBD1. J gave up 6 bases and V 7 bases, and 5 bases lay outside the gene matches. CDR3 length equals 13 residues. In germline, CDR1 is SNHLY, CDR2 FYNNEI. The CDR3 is CASNGQGLNTIYF. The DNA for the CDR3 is TGTGCCAGCAACGGACAGGGTTTAAACACCATATATTTT.

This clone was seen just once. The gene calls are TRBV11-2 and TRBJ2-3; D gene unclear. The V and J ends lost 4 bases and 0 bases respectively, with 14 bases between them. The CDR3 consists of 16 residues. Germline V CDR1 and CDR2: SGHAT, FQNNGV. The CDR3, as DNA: TGTGCCAGCAGCTCCCCCCACGTACAAAGCACAGATACGCAGTATTTT. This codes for CASSSPHVQSTDTQYF. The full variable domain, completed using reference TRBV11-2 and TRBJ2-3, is EAGVAQSPRYKIIEKRQSVAFWCNPISGHATLYWYQQILGQGPKLLIQFQNNGVVDDSQLPKDRFSAERLKGVDSTLKIQPAKLEDSAVYLCASSSPHVQSTDTQYFGPGTRLTVL.

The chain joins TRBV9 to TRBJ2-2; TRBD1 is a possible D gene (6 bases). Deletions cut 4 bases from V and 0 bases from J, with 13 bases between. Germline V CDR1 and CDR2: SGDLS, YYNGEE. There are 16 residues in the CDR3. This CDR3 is CASSKRQETNTGELFF. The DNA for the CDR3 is TGTGCCAGCAGCAAACGACAGGAAACGAACACCGGGGAGCTGTTTTTT.

CDR3 region: CASSSWGTGDSNQPQHF. In DNA, the CDR3 is TGTGCCAGCAGCTCCTGGGGGACAGGGGATAGCAATCAGCCCCAGCATTTT. The chain combines TRBV7-9 with TRBJ1-5; TRBD1 matches 10 bases. The CDR3 is 17 residues long. After removal of 4 bases from V and 0 bases from J, the junction contained 6 bases not matched to a gene. From germline, CDR1 is SEHNR and CDR2 FQNEAQ (reference sequence).

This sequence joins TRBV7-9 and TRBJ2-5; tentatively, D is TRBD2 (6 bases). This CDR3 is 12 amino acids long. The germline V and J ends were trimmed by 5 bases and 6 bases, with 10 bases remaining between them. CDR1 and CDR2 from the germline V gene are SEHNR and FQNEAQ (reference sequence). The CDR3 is CASSPSAQTQYF. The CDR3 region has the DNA TGTGCCAGCAGCCCTAGCGCCCAGACCCAGTACTTC.

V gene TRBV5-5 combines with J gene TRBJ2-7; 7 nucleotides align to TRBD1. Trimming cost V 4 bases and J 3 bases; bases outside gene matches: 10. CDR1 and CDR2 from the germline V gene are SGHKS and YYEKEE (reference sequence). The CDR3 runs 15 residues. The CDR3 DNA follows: TGTGCCAGCAGCCAAGGCAGGGGGTTCTACTACGAGCAGTACTTC. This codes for CASSQGRGFYYEQYF.

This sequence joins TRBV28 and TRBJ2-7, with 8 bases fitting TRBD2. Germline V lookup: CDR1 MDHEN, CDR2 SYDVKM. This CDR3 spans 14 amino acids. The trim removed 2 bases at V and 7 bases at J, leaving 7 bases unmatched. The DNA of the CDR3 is TGTGCCAGCAGTTTAAGCCTAGCGGGTGGGGAGCAGTACTTC. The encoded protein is CASSLSLAGGEQYF.

CDR3 protein: CAHSAGGYGYTF. The CDR3 DNA reads as TGTGCCCATTCGGCAGGGGGCTATGGCTACACCTTC. The J gene is TRBJ1-2, the V gene TRBV30; 7 bases match TRBD1. Trimming cost V 8 bases and J 4 bases; bases outside gene matches: 7. The V gene's germline CDR1 is GTSNPN and CDR2 SVGIG (reference sequence). This CDR3 is 12 amino acids long. Using reference TRBV30 and TRBJ1-2 for the parts outside the CDR3, the full variable domain is SQTIHQWPATLVQPVGSPLSLECTVEGTSNPNLYWYRQAAGRGLQLLFYSVGIGQISSEVPQNLSASRPQDRQFILSSKKLLLSDSGFYLCAHSAGGYGYTFGSGTRLTVV.

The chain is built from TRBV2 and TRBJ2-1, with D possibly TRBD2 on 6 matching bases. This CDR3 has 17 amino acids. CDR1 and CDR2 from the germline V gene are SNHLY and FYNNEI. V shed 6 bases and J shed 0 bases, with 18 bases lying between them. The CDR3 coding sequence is TGTGCCAGCAGGCGGGACTCTCCCCTTAGCTCCTACAATGAGCAGTTCTTC. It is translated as CASRRDSPLSSYNEQFF.

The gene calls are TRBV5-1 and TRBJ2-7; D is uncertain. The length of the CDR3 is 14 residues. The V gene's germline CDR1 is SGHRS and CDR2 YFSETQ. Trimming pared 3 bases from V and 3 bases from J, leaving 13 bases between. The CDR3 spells CASSSAGSFYEQYF. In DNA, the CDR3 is TGCGCCAGCAGCTCTGCCGGGTCGTTCTACGAGCAGTACTTC.

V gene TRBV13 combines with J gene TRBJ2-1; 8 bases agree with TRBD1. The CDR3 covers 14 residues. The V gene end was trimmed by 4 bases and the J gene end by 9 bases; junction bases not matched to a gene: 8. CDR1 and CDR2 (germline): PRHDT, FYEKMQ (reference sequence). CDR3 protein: CASSYGRGQGEQFF. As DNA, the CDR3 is TGTGCCAGCAGCTATGGCAGGGGGCAAGGTGAGCAGTTCTTC.

The CDR3 reads CATSRDLQGSYGYTF. In DNA form, the CDR3 reads TGTGCCACCAGCAGAGATCTACAGGGATCCTATGGCTACACCTTC. The V and J genes are TRBV15 and TRBJ1-2; perhaps TRBD1 as D (6 bases). CDR3 size: 15 residues. Germline CDR1 reads LNHNV; CDR2 reads YYDKDF (reference sequence). V lost 0 bases and J 4 bases, leaving 12 bases between the germline ends.

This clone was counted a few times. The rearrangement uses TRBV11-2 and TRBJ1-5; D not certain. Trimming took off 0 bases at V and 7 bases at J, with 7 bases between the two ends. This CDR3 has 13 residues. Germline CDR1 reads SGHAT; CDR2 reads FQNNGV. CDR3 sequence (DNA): TGTGCCAGCAGCTTAGATCACGGGCAGCCCCAGCATTTT. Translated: CASSLDHGQPQHF. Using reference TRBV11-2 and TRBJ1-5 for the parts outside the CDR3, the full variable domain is EAGVAQSPRYKIIEKRQSVAFWCNPISGHATLYWYQQILGQGPKLLIQFQNNGVVDDSQLPKDRFSAERLKGVDSTLKIQPAKLEDSAVYLCASSLDHGQPQHFGDGTRLSIL.

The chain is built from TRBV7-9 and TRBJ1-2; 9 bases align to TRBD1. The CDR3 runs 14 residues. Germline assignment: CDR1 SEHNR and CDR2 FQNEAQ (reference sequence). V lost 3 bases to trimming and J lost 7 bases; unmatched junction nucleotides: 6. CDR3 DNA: TGTGCCAGCAGCTTCAGACAGGGGGAGGGTGGCTACACCTTC. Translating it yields CASSFRQGEGGYTF. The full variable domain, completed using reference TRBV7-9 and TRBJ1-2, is DTGVSQNPRHKITKRGQNVTFRCDPISEHNRLYWYRQTLGQGPEFLTYFQNEAQLEKSRLLSDRFSAERPKGSFSTLEIQRTEQGDSAMYLCASSFRQGEGGYTFGSGTRLTVV.

CDR3 DNA sequence: TGTGCCAGCACTTGGACAGGGCCTAACTATGGCTACACCTTC. It is translated as CASTWTGPNYGYTF. The chain has TRBV7-9 and TRBJ1-2; TRBD1 matches at 8 bases. V gave up 7 bases and J gave up 0 bases; unmatched junction bases: 4. CDR3 length: 14 residues. Germline assignment: CDR1 SEHNR and CDR2 FQNEAQ (reference sequence).

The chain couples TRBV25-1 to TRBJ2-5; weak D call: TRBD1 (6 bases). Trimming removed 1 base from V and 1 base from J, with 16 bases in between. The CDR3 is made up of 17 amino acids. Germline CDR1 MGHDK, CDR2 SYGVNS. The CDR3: CASSELQGPETQETQYF. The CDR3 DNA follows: TGTGCCAGCAGTGAATTGCAGGGGCCCGAAACCCAAGAGACCCAGTACTTC.

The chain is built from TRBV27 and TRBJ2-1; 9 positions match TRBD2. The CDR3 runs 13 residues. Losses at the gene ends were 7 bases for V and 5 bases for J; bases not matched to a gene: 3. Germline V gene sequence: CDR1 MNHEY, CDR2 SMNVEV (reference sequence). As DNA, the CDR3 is TGTGCCAGCACTGCGGGAGGGAACAATGAGCAGTTCTTC. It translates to CASTAGGNNEQFF.

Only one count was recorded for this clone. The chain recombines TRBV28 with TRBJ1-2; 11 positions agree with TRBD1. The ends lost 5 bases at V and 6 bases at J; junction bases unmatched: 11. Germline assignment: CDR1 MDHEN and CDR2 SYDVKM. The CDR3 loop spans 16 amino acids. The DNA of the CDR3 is TGTGCCAGCAGTCGACTATGGACAGGGGGCGCAAATGGCTACACCTTC. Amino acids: CASSRLWTGGANGYTF.

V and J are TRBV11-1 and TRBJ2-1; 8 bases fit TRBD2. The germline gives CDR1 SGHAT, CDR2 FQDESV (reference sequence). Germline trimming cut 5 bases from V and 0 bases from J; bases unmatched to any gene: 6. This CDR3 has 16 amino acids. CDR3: CASSNLAGSSYNEQFF. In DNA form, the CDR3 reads TGTGCCAGCAGCAACTTAGCGGGAAGCTCCTACAATGAGCAGTTCTTC.

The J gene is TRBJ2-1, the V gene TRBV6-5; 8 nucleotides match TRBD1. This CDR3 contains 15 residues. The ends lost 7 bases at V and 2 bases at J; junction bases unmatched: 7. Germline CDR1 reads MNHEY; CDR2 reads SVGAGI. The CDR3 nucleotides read TGTGCCAGCAATAGGGCAGGGGGCGCCTACAATGAGCAGTTCTTC. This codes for CASNRAGGAYNEQFF.

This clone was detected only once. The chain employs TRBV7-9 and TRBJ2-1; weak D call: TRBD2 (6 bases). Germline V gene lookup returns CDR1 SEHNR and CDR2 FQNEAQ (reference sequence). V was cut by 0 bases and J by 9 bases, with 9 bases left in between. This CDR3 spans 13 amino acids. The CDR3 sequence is CASSLAGLLEQFF. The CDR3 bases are TGTGCCAGCAGCTTAGCGGGACTGCTTGAGCAGTTCTTC.

The CDR3 reads CAWRPGTGGQPQHF. CDR3 DNA: TGTGCCTGGAGGCCCGGGACAGGGGGTCAGCCCCAGCATTTT. This chain links TRBV30 with TRBJ1-5, with 11 positions matching TRBD1. Germline assignment: CDR1 GTSNPN and CDR2 SVGIG (reference sequence). The ends lost 3 bases at V and 6 bases at J; junction bases unmatched: 4. This CDR3 has 14 amino acids.

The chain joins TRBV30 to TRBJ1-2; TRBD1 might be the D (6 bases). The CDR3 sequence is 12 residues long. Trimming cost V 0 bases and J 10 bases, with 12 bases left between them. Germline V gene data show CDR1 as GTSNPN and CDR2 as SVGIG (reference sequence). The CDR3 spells CAWSVAQGHYTF. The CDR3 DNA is TGTGCCTGGAGTGTAGCACAGGGCCACTACACCTTC.